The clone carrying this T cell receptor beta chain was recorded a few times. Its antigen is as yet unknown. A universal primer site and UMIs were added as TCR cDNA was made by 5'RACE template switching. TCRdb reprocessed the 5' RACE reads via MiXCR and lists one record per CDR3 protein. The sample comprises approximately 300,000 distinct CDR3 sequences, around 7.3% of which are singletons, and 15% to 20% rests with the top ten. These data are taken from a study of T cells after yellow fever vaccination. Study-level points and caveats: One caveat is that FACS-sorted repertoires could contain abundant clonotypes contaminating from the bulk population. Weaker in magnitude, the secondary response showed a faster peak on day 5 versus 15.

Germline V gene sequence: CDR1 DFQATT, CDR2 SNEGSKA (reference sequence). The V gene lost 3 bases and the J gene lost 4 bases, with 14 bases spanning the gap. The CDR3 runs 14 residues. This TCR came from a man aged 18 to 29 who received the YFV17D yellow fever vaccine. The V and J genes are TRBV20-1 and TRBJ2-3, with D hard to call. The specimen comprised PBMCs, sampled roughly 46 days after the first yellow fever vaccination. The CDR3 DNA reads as TGCAGTGCTAGGACCACCCCCAGGTCAGATACGCAGTATTTT. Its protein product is CSARTTPRSDTQYF.